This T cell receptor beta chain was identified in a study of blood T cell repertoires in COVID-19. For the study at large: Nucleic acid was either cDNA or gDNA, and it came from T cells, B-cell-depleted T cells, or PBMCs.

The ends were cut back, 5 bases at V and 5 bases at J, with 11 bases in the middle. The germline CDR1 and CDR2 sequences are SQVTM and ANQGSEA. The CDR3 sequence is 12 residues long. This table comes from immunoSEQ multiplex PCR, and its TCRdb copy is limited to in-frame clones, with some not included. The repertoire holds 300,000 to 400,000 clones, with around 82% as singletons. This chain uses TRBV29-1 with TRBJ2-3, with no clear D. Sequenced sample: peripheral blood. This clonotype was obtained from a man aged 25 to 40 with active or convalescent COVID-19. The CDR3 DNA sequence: TGCAGCGTTATGGTGGCAATAGATACGCAGTATTTT. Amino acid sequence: CSVMVAIDTQYF.